These 15 T cell receptor beta chains share one sample of origin, sequenced in a study of cytomegalovirus exposure and HLA in healthy donors (dated by TCRdb to 2015 to 2018). Receptor amplification or capture employed the immunoSEQ multiplex PCR assay. The multiplex PCR relied on a mix of 60 forward primers for TCR Vbeta segments and 13 reverse primers for TCR Jbeta segments. In TCRdb, the immuneACCESS table is reduced to in-frame sequences with V and J assigned. These tables do not hold every clone; where another copy was compared, an unresolved V gene accounts for under half, and the others remain unexplained. The sample table records tens of thousands of clones; roughly 80% of these occur just once. The top ten constitute approximately 7.2% of the sample. Input material: PBMCs. The receptors were sampled from a woman in her thirties or forties in good health and CMV-seronegative.

J is TRBJ2-7 and V is TRBV5-4, with D tentatively TRBD1 (6 bases). CDR1 and CDR2 (germline): SGHNT, YYREEE (reference sequence). Trimming cost V 1 base and J 0 bases, with 11 bases left between them. The CDR3 runs to 15 residues. CDR3 coding DNA: TGTGCCAGCAGCTTGCCAGGGGCAAGCTCCTACGAGCAGTACTTC. This gives the protein CASSLPGASSYEQYF.

The rearrangement links TRBV6-1 to TRBJ1-1; D remains unclear. Trimming cost V 6 bases and J 3 bases, with 8 bases left between them. The CDR3 spans 12 residues. CDR1 is MNHNS, CDR2 SASEGT, per germline. The CDR3 protein is CASRESYTEAFF. CDR3 coding DNA: TGTGCCAGCAGAGAGAGTTACACTGAAGCTTTCTTT.

The chain couples TRBV4-1 to TRBJ2-1; no definite D call. Germline V gene lookup returns CDR1 MGHRA and CDR2 YSYEKL. Trimming pared 4 bases from V and 7 bases from J, leaving 5 bases between. The length of the CDR3 is 11 residues. CDR3 sequence: CASSRLNEQFF. The CDR3 DNA is TGCGCCAGCAGCCGTTTAAATGAGCAGTTCTTC.

This chain joins TRBV5-1 and TRBJ2-5, with 10 bases matching TRBD1. Unmatched junction bases numbered 6, after V lost 5 bases and J lost 5 bases. Looked up from germline, CDR1 is SGHRS and CDR2 is YFSETQ. The CDR3 is 14 residues long. CDR3 sequence: CASRQTGGAETQYF. CDR3 sequence (DNA): TGCGCCAGCAGACAGACAGGGGGCGCCGAGACCCAGTACTTC.

The chain is built from TRBV7-9 and TRBJ1-2, with 12 bases lining up with TRBD1. Looked up from germline, CDR1 is SEHNR and CDR2 is FQNEAQ (reference sequence). The CDR3 consists of 15 residues. With V trimmed by 0 bases and J by 7 bases, 3 bases remained unmatched. The CDR3 region has the DNA TGTGCCAGCAGCTTAGCTGGGACAGGGGGCTTTGGCTACACCTTC. Translated: CASSLAGTGGFGYTF. Filled out from reference TRBV7-9 and TRBJ1-2, the complete variable domain reads DTGVSQNPRHKITKRGQNVTFRCDPISEHNRLYWYRQTLGQGPEFLTYFQNEAQLEKSRLLSDRFSAERPKGSFSTLEIQRTEQGDSAMYLCASSLAGTGGFGYTFGSGTRLTVV.

A single count supports this clone. CDR3: CASTYFTDTQYF. The CDR3 DNA follows: TGTGCCAGCACCTACTTCACAGATACGCAGTATTTT. The V and J genes are TRBV6-1 and TRBJ2-3; no clear D. The CDR3 consists of 12 residues. Deletions cut 7 bases from V and 2 bases from J, with 7 bases between. Germline CDR1 reads MNHNS; CDR2 reads SASEGT.

The CDR3 loop reads CASSLRGTGAHTEAFF. For the CDR3, the DNA is TGTGCCAGCAGCCTCAGGGGCACAGGAGCCCATACTGAAGCTTTCTTT. The chain employs TRBV7-8 and TRBJ1-1; TRBD1 is a possible D gene (6 bases). CDR1 is SGHVS and CDR2 is FQNEAQ in the germline V gene. Between the trimmed V and J ends, which lost 5 bases and 5 bases, there was a span of 21 bases. CDR3 length: 16 residues.

The chain is built from TRBV4-2 and TRBJ1-2, with a possible D match to TRBD1 (6 bases). The CDR3 loop spans 16 amino acids. Germline V gene sequence: CDR1 LGHNA, CDR2 YNFKEQ. The V gene lost 0 bases and the J gene lost 4 bases, with 15 bases spanning the gap. The CDR3 loop is CASSQENQGSGYGYTF. For the CDR3, the DNA is TGTGCCAGCAGCCAAGAGAATCAGGGGAGCGGCTATGGCTACACCTTC.

The chain uses TRBV7-2 and TRBJ2-7; TRBD2 agrees at 7 bases. The junction had 6 bases not matched to a gene; V was cut back by 0 bases and J by 4 bases. Looked up from germline, CDR1 is SGHTA and CDR2 is FQGNSA. There are 15 residues in the CDR3. CDR3 region: CASSLASTSKYEQYF. The CDR3 DNA reads as TGTGCCAGCAGCTTAGCCTCGACTAGCAAGTACGAGCAGTACTTC.

The genes are TRBV5-4 and TRBJ1-2, with 9 bases lining up with TRBD1. Germline-derived CDR1 and CDR2 are SGHNT and YYREEE (reference sequence). The V and J ends lost 5 bases and 7 bases, in that order; junction bases with no gene match: 6. The CDR3 contains 13 residues. The chain's CDR3 is CASSKDRGGGYTF. The CDR3 bases are TGTGCCAGCAGTAAGGACAGGGGAGGTGGCTACACCTTC.

The chain carries TRBV11-2 and TRBJ2-1; 11 bases are shared with TRBD2. V shed 1 base and J 10 bases; nucleotides not matched to a gene: 9. There are 16 residues in the CDR3. Looked up from germline, CDR1 is SGHAT and CDR2 is FQNNGV. The CDR3 bases are TGTGCCAGCAGCTTAGGTGGGACTAGCGGTACTAGGGAGCAGTTCTTC. Amino acid sequence: CASSLGGTSGTREQFF.

This sequence joins TRBV30 and TRBJ1-2; D is perhaps TRBD1 (5 bases). The germline V and J ends were trimmed by 4 bases and 8 bases, with 20 bases remaining between them. The CDR3 consists of 14 residues. Per germline, CDR1 GTSNPN and CDR2 SVGIG (reference sequence). CDR3 coding DNA: TGTGCCTGGAAAGGTCCCGGGACTCAAAAAGGCTACACCTTC. Translating gives CAWKGPGTQKGYTF.

The V call is TRBV2, the J call TRBJ2-7; 8 nucleotides line up with TRBD1. CDR3 length equals 13 residues. Trimming cost V 5 bases and J 6 bases; bases outside gene matches: 6. The V gene's germline CDR1 is SNHLY and CDR2 FYNNEI. CDR3 residues: CASSPSDRGEQYF. The CDR3 DNA is TGTGCCAGCAGTCCCTCCGACAGGGGCGAGCAGTACTTC.

This clone was recorded only once. The chain carries TRBV4-3 and TRBJ2-1; TRBD1 might be the D (6 bases). Germline V gene sequence: CDR1 LGHNA, CDR2 YSLEER. V was cut by 0 bases and J by 10 bases, with 10 bases left in between. This CDR3 spans 13 amino acids. The CDR3 DNA reads as TGCGCCAGCAGCCAAGATGGGGGCACCGAGCAGTTCTTC. This sequence encodes CASSQDGGTEQFF.

The chain recombines TRBV9 with TRBJ2-3; 7 bases line up with TRBD1. The CDR3 is made up of 12 amino acids. V shed 5 bases and J 13 bases; nucleotides not matched to a gene: 10. Germline loops: CDR1 SGDLS, CDR2 YYNGEE. The CDR3 DNA reads as TGTGCCAGCAGATCCGGGACAGCAAAGAAGTATTTT. Protein product: CASRSGTAKKYF.